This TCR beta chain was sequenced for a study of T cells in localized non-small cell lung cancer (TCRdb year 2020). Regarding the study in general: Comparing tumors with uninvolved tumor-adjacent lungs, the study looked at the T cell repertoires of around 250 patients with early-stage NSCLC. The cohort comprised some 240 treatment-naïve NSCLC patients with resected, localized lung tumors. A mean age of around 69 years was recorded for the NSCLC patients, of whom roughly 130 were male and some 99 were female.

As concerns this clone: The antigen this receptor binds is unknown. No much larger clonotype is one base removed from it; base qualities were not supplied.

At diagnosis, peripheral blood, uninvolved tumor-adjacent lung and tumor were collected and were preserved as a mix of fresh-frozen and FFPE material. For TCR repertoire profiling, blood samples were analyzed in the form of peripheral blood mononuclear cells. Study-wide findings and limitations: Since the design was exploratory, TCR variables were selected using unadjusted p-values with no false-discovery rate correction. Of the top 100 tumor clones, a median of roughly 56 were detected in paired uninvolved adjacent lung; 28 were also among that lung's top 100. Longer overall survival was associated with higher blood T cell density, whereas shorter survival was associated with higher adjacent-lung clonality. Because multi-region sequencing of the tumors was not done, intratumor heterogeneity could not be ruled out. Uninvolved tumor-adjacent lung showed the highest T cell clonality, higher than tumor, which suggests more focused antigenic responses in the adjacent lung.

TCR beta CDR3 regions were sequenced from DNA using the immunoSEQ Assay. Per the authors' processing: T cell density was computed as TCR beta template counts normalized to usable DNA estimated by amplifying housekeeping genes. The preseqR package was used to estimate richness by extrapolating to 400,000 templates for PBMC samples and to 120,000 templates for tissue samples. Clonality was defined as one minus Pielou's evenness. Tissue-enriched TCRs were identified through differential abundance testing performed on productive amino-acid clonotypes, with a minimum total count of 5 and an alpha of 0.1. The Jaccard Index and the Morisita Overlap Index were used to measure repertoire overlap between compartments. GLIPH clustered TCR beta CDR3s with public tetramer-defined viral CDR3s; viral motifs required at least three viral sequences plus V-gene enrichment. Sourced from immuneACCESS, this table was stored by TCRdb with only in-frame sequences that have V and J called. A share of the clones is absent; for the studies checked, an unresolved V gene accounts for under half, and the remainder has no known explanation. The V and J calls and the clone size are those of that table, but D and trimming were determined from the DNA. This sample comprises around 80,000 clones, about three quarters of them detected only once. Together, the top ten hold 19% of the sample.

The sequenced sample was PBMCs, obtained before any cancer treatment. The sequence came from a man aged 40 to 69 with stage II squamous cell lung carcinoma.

CDR3 sequence: CASSETTGGLSYTQYF. The base sequence is TGTGCCAGCAGTGAGACGACAGGGGGGCTCTCCTATACGCAGTATTTT. The sequence links TRBV2 to TRBJ2-3, with 9 bases in between that match TRBD1. The junction shows trimming of 3 bases on V and 7 bases on J, and the gene matches do not reach 11 bases of it. Its CDR3 holds 16 amino acids, cysteine through phenylalanine. Only the CDR3 part of the read is kept: 48 bases, read in frame from the first base. For CDR1 and CDR2, the germline V gene lists SNHLY and FYNNEI. The reference TRBV2 and TRBJ2-3 proteins fill in what lies around the CDR3, so the full variable domain reads EPEVTQTPSHQVTQMGQEVILRCVPISNHLYFYWYRQILGQKVEFLVSFYNNEISEKSEIFDDQFSVERPDGSNFTLKIRSTKLEDSAMYFCASSETTGGLSYTQYFGPGTRLTVL.